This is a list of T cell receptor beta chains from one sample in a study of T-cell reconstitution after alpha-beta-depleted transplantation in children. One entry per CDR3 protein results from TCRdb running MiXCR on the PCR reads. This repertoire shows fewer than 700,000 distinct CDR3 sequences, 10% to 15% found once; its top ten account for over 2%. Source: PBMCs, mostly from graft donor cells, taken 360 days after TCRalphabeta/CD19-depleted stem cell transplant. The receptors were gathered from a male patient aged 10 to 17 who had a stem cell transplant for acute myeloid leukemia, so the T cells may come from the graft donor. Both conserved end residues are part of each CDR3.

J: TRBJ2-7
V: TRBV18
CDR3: CASSLVGIPGPQAYEQYF

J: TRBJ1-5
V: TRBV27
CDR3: CASSLQGSSQPQHF

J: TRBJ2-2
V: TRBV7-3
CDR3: CASSSTGRTGELFF

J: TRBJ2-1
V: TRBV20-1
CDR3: CNPSGSPQGLSYNEQFF

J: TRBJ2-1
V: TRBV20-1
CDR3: CSAREPSGKLLGNEQFF

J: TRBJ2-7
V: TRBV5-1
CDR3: CASSLRLAGIYEQYF

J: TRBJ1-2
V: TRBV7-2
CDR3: CASSPDRGGSHGYTF

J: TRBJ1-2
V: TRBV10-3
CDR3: CAITHGQGDYGYTF

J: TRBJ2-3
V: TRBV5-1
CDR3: CASSPGLLNTQYF

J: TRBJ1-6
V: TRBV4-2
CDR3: CASSQYGGQASSYNSPLHF

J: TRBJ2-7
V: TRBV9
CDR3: CASSVATTGPEQYF

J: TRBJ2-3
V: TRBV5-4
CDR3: CASSLEGARSDTQYF

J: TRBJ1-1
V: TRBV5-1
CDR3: CASNLIGRDTEAFF

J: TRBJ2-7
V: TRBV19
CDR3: CASSSPQGNYEQYF

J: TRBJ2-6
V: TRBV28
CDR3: CASSPPASGGLPGANVLTF

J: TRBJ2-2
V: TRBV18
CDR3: CASSRDFFTGELFF

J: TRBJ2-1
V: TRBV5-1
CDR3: CASSLTGGGSNEQFF

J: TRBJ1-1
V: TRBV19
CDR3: CASSIFRGSTEAFF

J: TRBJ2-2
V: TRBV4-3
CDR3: CASSQFGTSGRADTGELFF

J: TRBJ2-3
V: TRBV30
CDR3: CACPPSGRASDTQYF

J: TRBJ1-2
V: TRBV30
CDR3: CAWRTGNYGYTF

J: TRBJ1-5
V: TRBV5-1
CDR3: CASSSNLNQPQHF

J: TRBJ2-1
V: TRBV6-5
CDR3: CASSYLRPYNEQFF

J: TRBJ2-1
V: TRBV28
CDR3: CASSFYRGSSYNEQFF

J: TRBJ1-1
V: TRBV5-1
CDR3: CASSLDRLGAFF

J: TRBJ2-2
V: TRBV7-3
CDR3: CASSPDWTYTGELFF

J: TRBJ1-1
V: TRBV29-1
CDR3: CSVVGRMNTEAFF

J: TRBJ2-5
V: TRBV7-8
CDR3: CASSPQGSAETQYF

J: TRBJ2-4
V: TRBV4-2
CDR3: CASSPGIAKNIQYF

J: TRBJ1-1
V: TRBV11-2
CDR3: CASSLDGTYNTEAFF

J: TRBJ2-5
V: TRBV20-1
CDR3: CSAQLAGWKETQYF

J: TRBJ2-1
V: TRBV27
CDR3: CASRSISLIEQFF

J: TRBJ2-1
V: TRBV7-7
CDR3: CASSAGQYNEQFF

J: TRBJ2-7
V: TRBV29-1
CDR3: CSVVIAGGPYEQYF

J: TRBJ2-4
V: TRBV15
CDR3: CATSRDRTLAKNIQYF

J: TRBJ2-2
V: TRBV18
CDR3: CASSPIRNTGELFF

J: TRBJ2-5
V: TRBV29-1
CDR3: CSVLTSGRAGETQYF

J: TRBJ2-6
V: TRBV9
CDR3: CASSVAAPGANVLTF

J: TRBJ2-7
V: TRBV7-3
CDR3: CASSLTDRVNEQYF

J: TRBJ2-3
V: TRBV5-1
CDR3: CASSLNVMGLGTDTQYF

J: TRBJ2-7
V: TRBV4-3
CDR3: CASSVSGTSLSSYEQYF

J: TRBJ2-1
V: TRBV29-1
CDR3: CSVEESGQGFSGAGEQFF

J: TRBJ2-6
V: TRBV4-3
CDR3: CASSQDQFSGANVLTF

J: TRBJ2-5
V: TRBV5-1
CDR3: CASSSYQETQYF

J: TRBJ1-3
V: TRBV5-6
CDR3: CASSLALIGPGNTIYF

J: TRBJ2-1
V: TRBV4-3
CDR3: CASSQDSGYYNEQFF